The 20 T cell receptor beta chains listed next were all sequenced from one sample in a study of blood T cell repertoires in COVID-19. TCRdb's table, derived via immunoSEQ multiplex PCR, lists solely in-frame clones and lacks some. Of roughly 200,000 clones detected, approximately 85% appear once; the ten largest clones hold around 8%. The source material was peripheral blood. The source of these receptors is a woman in her sixties or seventies with acute or convalescent COVID-19.

The CDR3 loop reads CASSVGAVRGLDSPLHF. In nucleotides, the CDR3 is TGTGCCAGCAGCGTAGGAGCCGTTCGGGGATTGGATTCACCCCTCCACTTT. The rearrangement uses TRBV9 and TRBJ1-6; no firm D call. The CDR3 runs to 17 residues. Germline V lookup: CDR1 SGDLS, CDR2 YYNGEE. Trimming removed 0 bases at V and 8 bases at J, with 18 bases between.

The chain is built from TRBV3-1 (or the pseudogene TRBV3-2) and TRBJ2-1, with 9 nucleotides matching TRBD1. The CDR3 totals 15 residues. Unmatched junction bases numbered 0, after V lost 3 bases and J lost 0 bases. In germline, CDR1 is LGHDT, CDR2 YNNKEL (reference sequence). The DNA for the CDR3 is TGTGCCAGCAGCCAGGGACAGGGCTCCTACAATGAGCAGTTCTTC. This codes for CASSQGQGSYNEQFF.

V usage is TRBV19 and J usage is TRBJ1-2, with TRBD1 as a possible D gene (6 bases). The CDR3 is made up of 16 amino acids. Trimming left V 1 base short and J 4 bases short, with 16 bases between. From germline, CDR1 is LNHDA and CDR2 SQIVND (reference sequence). In DNA, the CDR3 is TGTGCCAGTAGTATAGCAGGGACACCCAACGTCTATGGCTACACCTTC. This gives the protein CASSIAGTPNVYGYTF.

The chain couples TRBV2 to TRBJ2-5; D remains ambiguous. The CDR3 runs 13 residues. Germline lookup yields CDR1 SNHLY and CDR2 FYNNEI. V was pared by 0 bases and J by 4 bases, with 6 bases between. The CDR3: CASSEANRETQYF. CDR3 sequence (DNA): TGTGCCAGCAGTGAAGCAAATAGAGAGACCCAGTACTTC.

The J gene is TRBJ1-2, the V gene TRBV5-1; tentative D call: TRBD1 (6 bases). The CDR3 totals 11 residues. CDR1 is SGHRS and CDR2 is YFSETQ in the germline V gene. V was cut by 5 bases and J by 8 bases, with 10 bases left in between. CDR3 amino acids: CASRNQGGYTF. The CDR3 DNA reads TGCGCCAGCAGAAACCAGGGGGGCTACACCTTC.

The chain combines TRBV24-1 with TRBJ1-4; no firm D call. Trimming stripped 4 bases from V and 7 bases from J, with 18 bases between. The CDR3 loop spans 16 amino acids. Germline V gives CDR1 KGHDR, CDR2 SFDVKD. The CDR3 here is CATSDPTRRGGEKLFF. The CDR3, as DNA: TGTGCCACCAGTGACCCAACCAGAAGAGGTGGTGAAAAACTGTTTTTT.

Here the CDR3 reads CASSRGLAGQETQYF. DNA of the CDR3: TGTGCCAGCAGCCGTGGACTAGCGGGGCAAGAGACCCAGTACTTC. The chain combines TRBV11-3 with TRBJ2-5, with TRBD2 identical over 12 bases. J gave up 2 bases and V 5 bases, and 3 bases lay outside the gene matches. The CDR3 spans 15 residues. Germline assignment: CDR1 SGHNT and CDR2 YENEEA.

The table lists this clone with a count of one. The genes are TRBV19 and TRBJ1-5, with D perhaps matching TRBD1 (6 bases). Trimming pared 0 bases from V and 7 bases from J, leaving 10 bases between. This CDR3 is built from 14 residues. Germline CDR1 LNHDA, CDR2 SQIVND (reference sequence). This chain's CDR3 is CASSIEGQRQPQHF. Written as DNA, the CDR3 is TGTGCCAGTAGTATAGAGGGACAAAGACAGCCCCAGCATTTT.

This sequence joins TRBV2 and TRBJ2-1, with 15 nucleotides matching TRBD2. Germline V CDR1 and CDR2: SNHLY, FYNNEI. Trimming removed 8 bases from V and 10 bases from J; junction bases left unmatched: 3. CDR3 length: 13 residues. This chain's CDR3 is CASGTSGRTEQFF. The DNA of the CDR3 is TGTGCCAGCGGGACTAGCGGGAGGACAGAGCAGTTCTTC.

This chain joins TRBV6-1 and TRBJ1-1; 9 bases fit TRBD1. Losses at the gene ends were 4 bases for V and 0 bases for J; bases not matched to a gene: 12. The germline V gene encodes CDR1 MNHNS and CDR2 SASEGT. This CDR3 comprises 18 residues. The CDR3 spells CASSAFTGGARMNTEAFF. The CDR3 DNA reads as TGTGCCAGCAGTGCGTTTACAGGGGGCGCTCGAATGAACACTGAAGCTTTCTTT.

The chain couples TRBV27 to TRBJ2-4; 12 bases fit TRBD2. The CDR3 sequence is 14 residues long. V lost 5 bases to trimming and J lost 12 bases; unmatched junction nucleotides: 8. Germline CDR1 and CDR2: MNHEY and SMNVEV (reference sequence). The CDR3 DNA reads TGTGCCAGCAGTCCGGAAACTAGCGGGAGGTCTCAGTACTTC. Protein product: CASSPETSGRSQYF.

The rearrangement joins TRBV5-1 to TRBJ1-4, with TRBD1 identical over 7 bases. The CDR3 length is 15 residues. Germline-derived CDR1 and CDR2 are SGHRS and YFSETQ. With 0 bases clipped from V and 8 bases from J, the junction kept 7 bases outside the gene matches. The CDR3 spells CASSLAETGREKLFF. The DNA of the CDR3 is TGCGCCAGCAGCTTGGCAGAGACAGGGAGGGAAAAACTGTTTTTT.

The chain carries TRBV7-2 and TRBJ1-2; tentatively, D is TRBD1 (6 bases). Per germline, CDR1 SGHTA and CDR2 FQGNSA. The V gene lost 5 bases and the J gene lost 5 bases, with 15 bases spanning the gap. The CDR3 length is 14 residues. CDR3 region: CASSRGGQPYGYTF. As DNA, the CDR3 is TGTGCCAGCAGCCGCGGCGGACAGCCATATGGCTACACCTTC.

J is TRBJ2-1 and V is TRBV10-3; 7 positions match TRBD2. CDR1 is ENHRY and CDR2 is SYGVKD in the germline V gene. J gave up 4 bases and V 0 bases, and 6 bases lay outside the gene matches. The CDR3 extends over 16 amino acids. CDR3: CAISESASGTYNEQFF. The CDR3 DNA sequence: TGTGCCATCAGTGAGTCGGCTAGCGGAACATACAATGAGCAGTTCTTC.

This clone came up a few times. The chain is built from TRBV9 and TRBJ2-1; 10 bases are a match to TRBD2. The V gene's germline CDR1 is SGDLS and CDR2 YYNGEE. CDR3 size: 13 residues. Trimming took 3 bases from V and 9 from J; bases not matched to a gene: 3. CDR3 sequence: CASSGSGRAEQFF. The CDR3 DNA sequence: TGTGCCAGCAGCGGCAGCGGGAGGGCTGAGCAGTTCTTC.

In this sample, this clone turned up a few times. The gene calls are TRBV30 and TRBJ1-2, with TRBD1 as a possible D gene (6 bases). The CDR3 has 14 amino acids. Trimming cost V 8 bases and J 0 bases, with 16 bases left between them. Germline CDR1 GTSNPN, CDR2 SVGIG (reference sequence). CDR3 DNA: TGTGCCGGGACAACAGAGAACGCTAACTATGGCTACACCTTC. Translated: CAGTTENANYGYTF.

The CDR3 coding sequence is TGTGCCAGCAGCTTGTTAGGAAACACCATATATTTT. It encodes CASSLLGNTIYF. The chain couples TRBV5-4 to TRBJ1-3; D remains unclear. Germline lookup yields CDR1 SGHNT and CDR2 YYREEE (reference sequence). The CDR3 is 12 amino acids. V was trimmed by 1 base and J by 4 bases, leaving 3 bases between them.

This clone was seen just once. The rearrangement joins TRBV29-1 to TRBJ1-4; D call uncertain. CDR1 SQVTM and CDR2 ANQGSEA come from the germline V gene. The V and J ends lost 7 bases and 7 bases respectively, with 16 bases between them. The CDR3 length is 13 residues. CDR3 DNA sequence: TGCAGCGGGAGGGCCCCAGGTGGTGAAAAACTGTTTTTT. It is translated as CSGRAPGGEKLFF.

This chain links TRBV5-1 with TRBJ1-5, with 12 bases matching TRBD1. Germline trimming cut 3 bases from V and 2 bases from J; bases unmatched to any gene: 6. Germline values: CDR1 SGHRS, CDR2 YFSETQ. This CDR3 has 17 amino acids. In DNA, the CDR3 is TGCGCCAGCAGCTCGGGACAGGGGGCTGCTGGCAATCAGCCCCAGCATTTT. Amino acid sequence: CASSSGQGAAGNQPQHF.

The chain uses TRBV5-1 and TRBJ2-1; 9 bases align to TRBD1. Per germline, CDR1 SGHRS and CDR2 YFSETQ. This CDR3 region has 15 residues. V lost 0 bases and J lost 4; bases outside the gene matches: 2. CDR3 sequence (DNA): TGCGCCAGCAGCTTGGGGGGACAGGGTTACAATGAGCAGTTCTTC. Translating it yields CASSLGGQGYNEQFF.